These T cell receptor beta chains were read from a single sample in a study of CD8+ T cells in alopecia areata. Sequencing used immunoSEQ multiplex PCR; TCRdb keeps in-frame clones, though not all of them. The sample lists about 150,000 clones; about two thirds were seen once. The sample here was CD4+ T cells sorted from blood, taken at week 4, from a patient treated with tofacitinib. These receptors were collected from a human donor with alopecia areata. The CDR3 runs from the conserved cysteine through the conserved F or W. Fields, in order: D gene, J gene, clone size, V gene, CDR3 DNA, CDR3 protein. The D gene is left open where the match is weak. The listing skips clone size in some rows; elsewhere it reads once, few, many or a size class.

NA,TRBJ1-4,NA,TRBV30,TGTGCCTGGAGTGGTGATCTCGCGGCTGAAAAACTGTTTTTT,CAWSGDLAAEKLFF
NA,TRBJ1-4,NA,TRBV30,TGTGCCTGGAGTGAAGGGAAACTGTTTTTT,CAWSEGKLFF
NA,TRBJ1-1,NA,TRBV4-3,TGCGCCAGCAGCCAGGGGCCCGGGACAACATCTTTGGCTTTCTTT,CASSQGPGTTSLAFF
TRBD2,TRBJ2-5,NA,TRBV6-5,TGTGCCAGCAGTTACGTAGCGGGGGAAGAGACCCAGTACTTC,CASSYVAGEETQYF
NA,TRBJ1-5,NA,TRBV29-1,TGCAGCGTTGACAGCCGGGGTCAGCCCCAGCATTTT,CSVDSRGQPQHF
TRBD1,TRBJ2-7,NA,TRBV11-2,TGTGCCAGCAGATTTCGACAGGGGGCCTACGAGCAGTACTTC,CASRFRQGAYEQYF
TRBD2,TRBJ2-5,NA,TRBV5-6,TGTGCCAGCAGCCCGGGACTAGCGGGGGGAATTGAGACCCAGTACTTC,CASSPGLAGGIETQYF
NA,TRBJ1-6,NA,TRBV4-3,TGCGCCAGCAGCCAACGCCACCGAGTGAATTCACCCCTCCACTTT,CASSQRHRVNSPLHF
TRBD2,TRBJ2-5,NA,TRBV29-1,TGCAGCTGCCGGGAGGGAGAGACCCAGTACTTC,CSCREGETQYF
NA,TRBJ1-1,few,TRBV30,TGTGCCCTCAACGAAGGACGCGTGAACACTGAAGCTTTCTTT,CALNEGRVNTEAFF
NA,TRBJ1-1,NA,TRBV18,TGTGCCAGCTCACGGGGAGGAGAAGCTTTCTTT,CASSRGGEAFF
NA,TRBJ1-2,NA,TRBV30,TGTGCCTGGAGTCCCGCCGCAGGGCCTAGTGATGGCTACACCTTC,CAWSPAAGPSDGYTF
NA,TRBJ2-5,NA,TRBV4-1,TGCGCCAGCAGCCAAGGGGCCGGGACCACGAGGATCGAGACCCAGTACTTC,CASSQGAGTTRIETQYF
TRBD1,TRBJ1-6,few,TRBV5-6,TGTGCCAGCAGCCGCGCCGGGACAGCGAATTCACCCCTCCACTTT,CASSRAGTANSPLHF
NA,TRBJ2-5,NA,TRBV5-1,TGCGCCAGCAGCTTGGCTGGGGTCGAAGAGACCCAGTACTTC,CASSLAGVEETQYF
NA,TRBJ2-1,once,TRBV29-1,TGCAGCGTTCTCTACCCCGGGACCTTATATGCCTACAATGAGCAGTTCTTC,CSVLYPGTLYAYNEQFF
TRBD1,TRBJ2-6,few,TRBV5-1,TGCGCCAGCAGTTACGGACAGGGTTTGAGCTCTGGGGCCAACGTCCTGACTTTC,CASSYGQGLSSGANVLTF
TRBD1,TRBJ1-1,NA,TRBV15,TGTGCCACCAGCCCCAGACAGGGATGGGGCACTGAAGCTTTCTTT,CATSPRQGWGTEAFF
NA,TRBJ1-1,few,TRBV6-5,TGTGCCAGCACGAGGGCGGGTTGGAACACTGAAGCTTTCTTT,CASTRAGWNTEAFF
NA,TRBJ2-5,NA,TRBV5-6,TGTGCCAGCAGCTTGTTTGGCCTCCGCGAGTACCAAGAGACCCAGTACTTC,CASSLFGLREYQETQYF
NA,TRBJ1-1,few,TRBV5-6,TGTGCCAGCAGCTTGTCGGGCAGGGTAAAGACTGAAGCTTTCTTT,CASSLSGRVKTEAFF
TRBD1,TRBJ1-1,NA,TRBV9,TGTGCCAGCAGCGTAGGGGGGACAGCTAACACTGAAGCTTTCTTT,CASSVGGTANTEAFF
NA,TRBJ2-6,NA,TRBV29-1,TGCAGCGTTGTTGGGGGGACAGTCAACTCTGGGGCCAACGTCCTGACTTTC,CSVVGGTVNSGANVLTF